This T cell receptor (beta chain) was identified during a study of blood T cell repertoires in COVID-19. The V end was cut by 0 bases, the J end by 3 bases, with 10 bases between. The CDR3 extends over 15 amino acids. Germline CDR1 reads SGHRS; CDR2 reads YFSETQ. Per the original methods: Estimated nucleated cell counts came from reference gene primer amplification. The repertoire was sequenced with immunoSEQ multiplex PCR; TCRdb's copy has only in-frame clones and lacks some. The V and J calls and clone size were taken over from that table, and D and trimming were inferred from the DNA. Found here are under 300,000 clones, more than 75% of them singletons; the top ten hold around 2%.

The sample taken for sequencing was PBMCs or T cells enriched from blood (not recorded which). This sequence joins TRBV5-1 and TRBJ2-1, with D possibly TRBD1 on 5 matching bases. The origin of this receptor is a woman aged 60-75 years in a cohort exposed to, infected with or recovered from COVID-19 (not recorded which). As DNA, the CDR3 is TGCGCCAGCAGCTTGGAACAGGCCGTCTACAATGAGCAGTTCTTC. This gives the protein CASSLEQAVYNEQFF.